These T cell receptor beta chains were read from a single sample in a study of regulatory T cells in long-lasting Graves disease. TCRdb used MiXCR to reprocess the multiplex PCR reads, holding one entry per CDR3 protein. Among approximately 690,000 distinct CDR3 sequences, about 30% were seen once, and the ten largest hold around 42%. This specimen consisted of peripheral blood mononuclear cells (PBMCs), obtained when the disease was refractory, from a patient treated with antithyroid drugs. The source is a female donor with Graves disease. The CDR3 runs from the conserved cysteine through the conserved F or W. Each record gives: clone size, V gene, J gene, D gene, CDR3 DNA, CDR3 protein. D genes are given only for firm matches. Only part of the rows carry a size: once, few, many, or a class if the clone is expanded.

clone_size: few
v_call: TRBV7-9
j_call: TRBJ1-1
d_call: TRBD1
cdr3_nt: TGTGCCAGCAGCTTGTACGGACAGGGAGGCCCTGAAGCTTTCTTT
cdr3_aa: CASSLYGQGGPEAFF

clone_size: .
v_call: TRBV25-1
j_call: TRBJ1-2
d_call: .
cdr3_nt: TGTGCCAGCAGCTCTCGGGCCCGGGGAAGCTATGGCTACACCTTC
cdr3_aa: CASSSRARGSYGYTF

clone_size: few
v_call: TRBV14
j_call: TRBJ1-2
d_call: .
cdr3_nt: TGTGCCAGCAGCCAATGGACCGCTAACTATGGCTACACCTTC
cdr3_aa: CASSQWTANYGYTF

clone_size: .
v_call: TRBV7-2
j_call: TRBJ2-7
d_call: TRBD1
cdr3_nt: TGTGCCAGCAGCTCCGCCCGGGACAGGTGGTACGAGCAGTACTTC
cdr3_aa: CASSSARDRWYEQYF

clone_size: .
v_call: TRBV5-1
j_call: TRBJ1-1
d_call: TRBD1
cdr3_nt: TGCGCCAGCAGCTCGGGACAGGGTTGCACTGAAGCTTTCTTT
cdr3_aa: CASSSGQGCTEAFF

clone_size: .
v_call: TRBV15
j_call: TRBJ1-4
d_call: .
cdr3_nt: TGTGCCACCAGGGGGTTCGGTGATGAAAAACTGTTTTTT
cdr3_aa: CATRGFGDEKLFF

clone_size: .
v_call: TRBV20-1
j_call: TRBJ1-5
d_call: .
cdr3_nt: TGCAGTGCTAGTCTAGGGCAGGCGAATCAGCCCCAGCATTTT
cdr3_aa: CSASLGQANQPQHF

clone_size: many
v_call: TRBV6-1
j_call: TRBJ1-4
d_call: TRBD1
cdr3_nt: TGTGCCAGCAGCCCAGGACAGGGGTCAACTAATGAAAAACTGTTTTTT
cdr3_aa: CASSPGQGSTNEKLFF

clone_size: .
v_call: TRBV28
j_call: TRBJ1-2
d_call: .
cdr3_nt: TGTGCCAGCTCGAGGGCCCTTTCTATGGGCTACACCTTC
cdr3_aa: CASSRALSMGYTF

clone_size: many
v_call: TRBV11-2
j_call: TRBJ2-7
d_call: .
cdr3_nt: TGTGCCAGCAGCGACGGCGGGATGGCCCACGAGCAGTACTTC
cdr3_aa: CASSDGGMAHEQYF

clone_size: .
v_call: TRBV20-1
j_call: TRBJ2-2
d_call: TRBD2
cdr3_nt: TGCAGTGCTAGAGCTAGCGGGAGGTTCTCCGGGGAGCTGTTTTTT
cdr3_aa: CSARASGRFSGELFF

clone_size: .
v_call: TRBV27
j_call: TRBJ2-7
d_call: TRBD1
cdr3_nt: TGTGCCAGCGCTTGGGACAGGGGGAATGAGCAGTACTTC
cdr3_aa: CASAWDRGNEQYF

clone_size: few
v_call: TRBV3-1
j_call: TRBJ2-1
d_call: .
cdr3_nt: TGTGCCAGCAGCCAAGGAAAACGGGTAGGCAATGAGCAGTTCTTC
cdr3_aa: CASSQGKRVGNEQFF

clone_size: .
v_call: TRBV10-1
j_call: TRBJ2-1
d_call: TRBD1
cdr3_nt: TGCGCCAGCAGCGGACAGGCATCCAATGAGCAGTTCTTC
cdr3_aa: CASSGQASNEQFF

clone_size: few
v_call: TRBV20-1
j_call: TRBJ2-7
d_call: TRBD1
cdr3_nt: TGCAGTGCCAGCTCACAGGGGTTCACCGTGGAGCAGTACTTC
cdr3_aa: CSASSQGFTVEQYF

clone_size: .
v_call: TRBV5-1
j_call: TRBJ1-6
d_call: .
cdr3_nt: TGCGCCAGCAGCTTGATTCCTGGGACCTATAATTCACCCCTCCACTTT
cdr3_aa: CASSLIPGTYNSPLHF

clone_size: .
v_call: TRBV4-1
j_call: TRBJ1-1
d_call: .
cdr3_nt: TGCGCCAGCAGCCTTAGGGGATCCCCCCTCAACTCTGAAGCTTTCTTT
cdr3_aa: CASSLRGSPLNSEAFF

clone_size: few
v_call: TRBV20-1
j_call: TRBJ1-4
d_call: .
cdr3_nt: TGCAGTGCCCAGGGGTTAACCGAAAAACTGTTTTTT
cdr3_aa: CSAQGLTEKLFF

clone_size: .
v_call: TRBV19
j_call: TRBJ1-2
d_call: .
cdr3_nt: TGTGCCAGTAGTATCGTCACAGGGTACGGCTACACCTTC
cdr3_aa: CASSIVTGYGYTF

clone_size: .
v_call: TRBV30
j_call: TRBJ1-1
d_call: TRBD1
cdr3_nt: TGTGCCTGGAGCTCGGGACAGGGGATGGTGGCTGAAGCTTTCTTT
cdr3_aa: CAWSSGQGMVAEAFF

clone_size: few
v_call: TRBV27
j_call: TRBJ1-2
d_call: .
cdr3_nt: TGTGCCAGCAGCCCGCACACATGGCCCTATGGCTACACCTTC
cdr3_aa: CASSPHTWPYGYTF

clone_size: many
v_call: TRBV6-1
j_call: TRBJ1-1
d_call: TRBD1
cdr3_nt: TGTGCCAGCAGGCAGGGGGCGAACACTGAAGCTTTCTTT
cdr3_aa: CASRQGANTEAFF

clone_size: .
v_call: TRBV12-3/TRBV12-4
j_call: TRBJ2-4
d_call: .
cdr3_nt: TGTGCCAGCAGCCGGACAAACATTCAGTACTTC
cdr3_aa: CASSRTNIQYF

clone_size: few
v_call: TRBV28
j_call: TRBJ2-3
d_call: .
cdr3_nt: TGTGCCAGCAGTCCTCTAGCCCCTAGCACAGATACGCAGTATTTT
cdr3_aa: CASSPLAPSTDTQYF

clone_size: .
v_call: TRBV5-1
j_call: TRBJ1-2
d_call: .
cdr3_nt: TGCGCCAGCAGCTTGGATAACTCTTACTATGGCTACACCTTC
cdr3_aa: CASSLDNSYYGYTF

clone_size: few
v_call: TRBV28
j_call: TRBJ1-6
d_call: TRBD1
cdr3_nt: TGTGCCAGCAGCTCAGGGGGCGCGAGGTTTAATTCACCCCTCCACTTT
cdr3_aa: CASSSGGARFNSPLHF